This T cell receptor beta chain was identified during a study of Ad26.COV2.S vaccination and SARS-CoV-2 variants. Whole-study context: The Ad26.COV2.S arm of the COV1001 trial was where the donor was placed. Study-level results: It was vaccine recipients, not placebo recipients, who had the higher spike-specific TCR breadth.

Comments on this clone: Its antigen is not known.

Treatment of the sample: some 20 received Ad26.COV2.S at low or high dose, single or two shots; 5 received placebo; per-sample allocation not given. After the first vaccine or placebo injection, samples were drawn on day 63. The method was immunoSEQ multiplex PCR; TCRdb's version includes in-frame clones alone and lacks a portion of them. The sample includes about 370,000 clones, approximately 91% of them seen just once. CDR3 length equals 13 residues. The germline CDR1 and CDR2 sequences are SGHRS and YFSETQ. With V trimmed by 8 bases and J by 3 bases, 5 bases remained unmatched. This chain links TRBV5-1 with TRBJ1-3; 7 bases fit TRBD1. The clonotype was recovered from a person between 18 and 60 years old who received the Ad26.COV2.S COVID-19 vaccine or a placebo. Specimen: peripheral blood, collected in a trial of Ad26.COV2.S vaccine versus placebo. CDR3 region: CASDTGDGNTIYF. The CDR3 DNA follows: TGCGCCAGTGACACAGGGGATGGAAACACCATATATTTT.